The next 16 T cell receptor beta chains were all read from a single sample in a study of CD4 T cells in relation to SARS-CoV-2 and coronaviruses. TCRdb keeps only in-frame clones here, not all; method: immunoSEQ multiplex PCR. The data show about 59,000 clones, more than 80% seen once. CD4+ T cells from unexposed donors were obtained before the COVID-19 pandemic (2011-2018). The sample taken for sequencing was memory CD4+ T cells from PBMCs. These receptors all come from a human donor in good health.

This clone showed up just a few times. This rearrangement joins TRBV5-4 to TRBJ1-6; no firm D call. Trimming removed 4 bases at V and 0 bases at J, with 8 bases between. Per the germline V gene, CDR1 is SGHNT and CDR2 is YYREEE (reference sequence). CDR3 length: 15 amino acids. The CDR3, as DNA: TGTGCCAGCAGCCCCCGAAGCTCCTATAATTCACCCCTCCACTTT. It translates to CASSPRSSYNSPLHF.

This rearrangement joins TRBV27 to TRBJ2-7, with 9 bases matching TRBD1. Unmatched junction bases numbered 15, after V lost 4 bases and J lost 5 bases. There are 17 residues in the CDR3. Germline CDR1 MNHEY, CDR2 SMNVEV (reference sequence). CDR3 amino acids: CASSSQPPGQGVHEQYF. CDR3 DNA: TGTGCCAGCAGTTCCCAACCTCCGGGACAGGGTGTCCACGAGCAGTACTTC.

V usage is TRBV30 and J usage is TRBJ1-2; D gene ambiguous. The germline V gene encodes CDR1 GTSNPN and CDR2 SVGIG (reference sequence). V was shortened by 2 bases and J by 8 bases, with 9 bases between the two germline ends. The CDR3 is 11 residues long. The CDR3 protein is CAWSQSRGYTF. CDR3 in DNA: TGTGCCTGGAGTCAATCAAGGGGCTACACCTTC.

This clone showed up just once. The rearrangement links TRBV7-6 to TRBJ1-3, with unresolved D. The V gene's germline CDR1 is SGHVS and CDR2 FNYEAQ. V was cut by 5 bases and J by 8 bases, with 19 bases left in between. The CDR3 runs 15 residues. The CDR3 spells CASSPPGRESDTIYF. CDR3 DNA: TGTGCCAGCAGCCCCCCGGGGAGAGAGAGCGACACCATATATTTT.

The chain combines TRBV30 with TRBJ2-7; no firm D call. In germline, CDR1 is GTSNPN, CDR2 SVGIG (reference sequence). V lost 5 bases and J lost 4, with 6 bases in between. The CDR3 runs 10 residues. The CDR3 DNA sequence: TGTGCCTGGGGCAGATACGAGCAGTACTTC. Amino acids: CAWGRYEQYF.

This rearrangement joins TRBV2 to TRBJ2-7, with TRBD2 matching 8 bases. The trim removed 7 bases at V and 5 bases at J, leaving 13 bases unmatched. The CDR3 has 15 residues. CDR1 and CDR2 from the germline V gene are SNHLY and FYNNEI. CDR3 sequence (DNA): TGTGCCAGCACACAGACGGGGGCGGGAGGAGACGAGCAGTACTTC. Its translation: CASTQTGAGGDEQYF.

The V call is TRBV28, the J call TRBJ2-7, with D possibly TRBD2 on 6 matching bases. The CDR3 runs to 11 residues. The V and J ends lost 8 bases and 4 bases respectively, with 9 bases between them. Germline CDR1 reads MDHEN; CDR2 reads SYDVKM. The CDR3 loop is CASAREYEQYF. CDR3 bases: TGTGCCAGCGCTCGGGAGTACGAGCAGTACTTC.

There are a few counts of this clone. This sequence joins TRBV28 and TRBJ1-3; D is uncertain. Germline V gene lookup returns CDR1 MDHEN and CDR2 SYDVKM. The CDR3 extends over 13 amino acids. This chain's CDR3 is CASGGSSGNTIYF. For the CDR3, the DNA is TGTGCATCCGGAGGGAGTTCTGGAAACACCATATATTTT.

V is TRBV18 and J is TRBJ2-1; D is undetermined. The CDR3 runs 11 residues. Germline V lookup: CDR1 KGHSH, CDR2 LQKENI. V gave up 3 bases and J gave up 5 bases, with 2 bases separating them. The CDR3 region has the DNA TGTGCCAGCTCACCCAACAATGAGCAGTTCTTC. Its translation is CASSPNNEQFF.

This clone was seen more than once but under ten times. The CDR3 protein is CSLRGGQSNPGAFF. CDR3 DNA: TGCAGCCTAAGGGGGGGGCAAAGCAATCCGGGCGCTTTCTTT. The V gene is TRBV29-1, the J gene TRBJ1-1; the D gene is possibly TRBD1 (6 bases). V was shortened by 8 bases and J by 11 bases, with 27 bases between the two germline ends. This CDR3 spans 14 amino acids. Germline loops: CDR1 SQVTM, CDR2 ANQGSEA.

This clone appeared once. V is TRBV10-2 and J is TRBJ2-7; the D is unclear. This CDR3 has 15 residues. V lost 3 bases to trimming and J lost 7 bases, with 19 bases between them. CDR1 WSHSY and CDR2 SAAADI come from the germline V gene. CDR3 protein: CASSESWQAKGEQYF. Here the CDR3 DNA reads TGCGCCAGCAGTGAATCGTGGCAGGCTAAAGGGGAGCAGTACTTC.

This rearrangement joins TRBV28 to TRBJ1-5, with D maybe TRBD1 (6 bases). CDR1 and CDR2 (germline): MDHEN, SYDVKM. V was pared by 4 bases and J by 1 base, with 14 bases between. The CDR3 length is 16 residues. The DNA of the CDR3 is TGTGCCAGCAGTTCAAACCAGGGGTTAAGCAATCAGCCCCAGCATTTT. Translated: CASSSNQGLSNQPQHF.

The J gene is TRBJ2-1, the V gene TRBV19; 8 bases match TRBD2. This CDR3 is 15 amino acids long. Germline CDR1 and CDR2: LNHDA and SQIVND (reference sequence). Trimming cost V 1 base and J 10 bases; bases outside gene matches: 9. The CDR3: CASSIASGSRGEQFF. The CDR3 DNA reads as TGTGCCAGTAGTATAGCGAGCGGGAGTAGGGGCGAGCAGTTCTTC.

The chain combines TRBV6-5 with TRBJ1-1; TRBD1 matches 7 bases. CDR3 length: 13 amino acids. The V segment lost 11 bases and the J segment 4 bases; nucleotides outside the gene matches: 10. Germline CDR1 and CDR2: MNHEY and SVGAGI. CDR3 amino acids: CASHRGRGTEAFF. Written as DNA, the CDR3 is TGTGCCTCTCACAGGGGCCGCGGCACTGAAGCTTTCTTT.

This clone came up a few times. The CDR3 DNA follows: TGTGCCAGCAGGGGACAGGGGAATCAGCCCCAGCATTTT. Encoded protein: CASRGQGNQPQHF. The V and J genes are TRBV2 and TRBJ1-5, with 10 nucleotides matching TRBD1. The junction had 0 bases not matched to a gene; V was cut back by 6 bases and J by 4 bases. Germline V lookup: CDR1 SNHLY, CDR2 FYNNEI. The CDR3 is 13 amino acids.

The chain uses TRBV6-4 and TRBJ2-5; D is perhaps TRBD2 (5 bases). The V end lost 2 bases, the J end lost 5 bases, and 15 bases lay between the germline ends. CDR3 length: 15 amino acids. The germline CDR1 and CDR2 sequences are MRHNA and SNTAGT. The CDR3 spells CASSDGRKREETQYF. As DNA, the CDR3 is TGTGCCAGCAGTGACGGTCGGAAAAGGGAGGAGACCCAGTACTTC.